Sequencing of this T cell receptor beta chain was carried out in a study of T-cell reconstitution after alpha-beta-depleted transplantation in children. Unique molecular identifiers tagged the TCRbeta library. One entry per CDR3 protein results from TCRdb running MiXCR on the PCR reads. Of roughly 500,000 distinct CDR3 sequences listed, 15% to 20% are singletons. As for this clonotype: One junction end does not reproduce the germline sequence, and a read error may be involved.

The CDR3 contains 15 residues. This TCR came from a human donor who donated a stem cell graft to a child with acute lymphoblastic leukemia. The rearrangement links TRBV12-3 or TRBV12-4 to TRBJ2-4, with D perhaps TRBD1 (6 bases). Specimen: PBMCs from the stem cell graft donor, collected from the stem cell graft. The chain's CDR3 is CASSRGIGSKNSQYF. DNA for the CDR3: TGTGCCAGCAGTAGGGGGATTGGGTCCAAAAACAGTCAGTACTTC.